Sequencing of this TCR beta chain was carried out in a study of blood T cells in healthy people across ages. Alongside a J-beta primer mix, a sample-barcoded 5' primer served in a second PCR lasting about 6 to 12 cycles. TCRdb recomputed calls from the 5' RACE reads with MiXCR, one row per CDR3 protein. The table includes over 600,000 distinct CDR3 sequences, roughly three fifths detected once. The CDR3 loop spans 15 amino acids. Germline CDR1 and CDR2: MGHRA and YSYEKL. The V gene lost 4 bases and the J gene lost 3 bases, with 16 bases spanning the gap. The clonotype was recovered from a man aged 40-49 years in good health. Input material: blood. This rearrangement joins TRBV4-1 to TRBJ2-7, with D uncertain. CDR3 in DNA: TGCGCCAGCAGCCCGGTTCGTGGGGTGGGCTACGAGCAGTACTTC. Protein product: CASSPVRGVGYEQYF.